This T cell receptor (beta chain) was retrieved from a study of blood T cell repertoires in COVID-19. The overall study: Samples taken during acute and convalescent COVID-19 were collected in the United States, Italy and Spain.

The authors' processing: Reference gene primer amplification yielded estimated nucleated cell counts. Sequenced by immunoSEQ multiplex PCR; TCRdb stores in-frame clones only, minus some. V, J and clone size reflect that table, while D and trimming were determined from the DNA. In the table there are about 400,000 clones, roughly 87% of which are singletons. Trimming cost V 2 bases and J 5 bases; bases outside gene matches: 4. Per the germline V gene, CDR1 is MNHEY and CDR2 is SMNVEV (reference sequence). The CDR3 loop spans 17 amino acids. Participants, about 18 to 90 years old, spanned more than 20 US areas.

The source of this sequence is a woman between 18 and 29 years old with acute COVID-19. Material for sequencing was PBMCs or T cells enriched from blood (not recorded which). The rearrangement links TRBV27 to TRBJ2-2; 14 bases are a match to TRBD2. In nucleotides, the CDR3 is TGTGCCAGCAGTTTACCCGGACTAGCGGGAGGAACCGGGGAGCTGTTTTTT. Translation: CASSLPGLAGGTGELFF.